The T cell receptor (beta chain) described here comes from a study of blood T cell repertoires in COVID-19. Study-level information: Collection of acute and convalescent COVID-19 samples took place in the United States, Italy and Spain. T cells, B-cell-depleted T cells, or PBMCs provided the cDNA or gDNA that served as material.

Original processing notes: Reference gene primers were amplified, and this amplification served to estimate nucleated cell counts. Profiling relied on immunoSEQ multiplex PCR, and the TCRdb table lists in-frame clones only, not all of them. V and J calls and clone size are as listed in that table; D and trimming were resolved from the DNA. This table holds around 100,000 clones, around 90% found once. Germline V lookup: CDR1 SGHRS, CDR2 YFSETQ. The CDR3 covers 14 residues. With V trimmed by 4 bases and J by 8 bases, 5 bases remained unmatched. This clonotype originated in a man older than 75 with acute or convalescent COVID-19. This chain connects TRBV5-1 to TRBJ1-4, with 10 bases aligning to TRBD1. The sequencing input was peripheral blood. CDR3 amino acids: CASSRDRGREKLFF. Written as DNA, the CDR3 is TGCGCCAGCAGCAGGGACAGGGGTAGGGAAAAACTGTTTTTT.